A selection of T cell receptor beta chains follows, all from one sample in a study of blood T cell repertoires in COVID-19. Clones were read by immunoSEQ multiplex PCR, and TCRdb kept only the in-frame ones, dropping some. Of around 290,000 clones listed, approximately 86% are singletons. Sample: peripheral blood. The origin of the receptors is a woman aged 70 to 79 with COVID-19, enrolled during active disease. Each CDR3 is given with its conserved first and last residue. The order of the fields is clone size, D gene, J gene, V gene, CDR3 protein, CDR3 DNA. A D gene is named only where the DNA matches it firmly. The size field is filled for only some rows; it gives once, few, many or a size class.

clone_size: -
d_call: -
j_call: TRBJ2-7
v_call: TRBV4-1
cdr3_aa: CASSQEDTLSYEQYF
cdr3_nt: TGCGCCAGCAGCCAAGAGGACACTTTGTCCTACGAGCAGTACTTC

clone_size: few
d_call: -
j_call: TRBJ2-7
v_call: TRBV10-3
cdr3_aa: CAICGGLLSYEQYF
cdr3_nt: TGTGCCATCTGTGGGGGACTCCTCTCCTACGAGCAGTACTTC

clone_size: -
d_call: TRBD2
j_call: TRBJ2-1
v_call: TRBV6-2/TRBV6-3
cdr3_aa: CASSSGTSSYNEQFF
cdr3_nt: TGTGCCAGCAGCTCCGGGACTAGCTCCTACAATGAGCAGTTCTTC

clone_size: -
d_call: -
j_call: TRBJ1-2
v_call: TRBV5-1
cdr3_aa: CASSFRTDYGYTF
cdr3_nt: TGCGCCAGCAGCTTTAGGACAGACTATGGCTACACCTTC

clone_size: -
d_call: TRBD1
j_call: TRBJ1-2
v_call: TRBV30
cdr3_aa: CAWNAGGSYGYTF
cdr3_nt: TGTGCCTGGAACGCAGGGGGGAGCTATGGCTACACCTTC

clone_size: -
d_call: -
j_call: TRBJ1-6
v_call: TRBV28
cdr3_aa: CASLGAANSPLHF
cdr3_nt: TGTGCCAGCCTTGGGGCGGCCAATTCACCCCTCCACTTT

clone_size: few
d_call: -
j_call: TRBJ2-2
v_call: TRBV3-1/TRBV3-2
cdr3_aa: CASSQAGPGLTGELFF
cdr3_nt: TGTGCCAGCAGCCAAGCCGGACCGGGGTTGACCGGGGAGCTGTTTTTT

clone_size: -
d_call: -
j_call: TRBJ1-2
v_call: TRBV19
cdr3_aa: CASSIDPAGKEDGYTF
cdr3_nt: TGTGCCAGTAGTATAGATCCGGCAGGGAAAGAGGATGGCTACACCTTC

clone_size: -
d_call: TRBD1
j_call: TRBJ2-1
v_call: TRBV7-3
cdr3_aa: CASSLNRDRYNEQFF
cdr3_nt: TGTGCCAGCAGCTTAAATCGGGACAGGTACAATGAGCAGTTCTTC

clone_size: -
d_call: TRBD1
j_call: TRBJ2-2
v_call: TRBV5-1
cdr3_aa: CASSLGTGQGRNGELFF
cdr3_nt: TGCGCCAGCAGCTTGGGAACGGGACAGGGAAGAAACGGGGAGCTGTTTTTT

clone_size: -
d_call: -
j_call: TRBJ2-7
v_call: TRBV12-5
cdr3_aa: CASGSAGAYEQYF
cdr3_nt: TGTGCTAGTGGTAGCGCCGGGGCCTACGAGCAGTACTTC

clone_size: -
d_call: TRBD1
j_call: TRBJ1-5
v_call: TRBV5-8
cdr3_aa: CASSQGQGQPQHF
cdr3_nt: TGTGCCAGCAGCCAAGGACAGGGACAGCCCCAGCATTTT

clone_size: -
d_call: -
j_call: TRBJ2-3
v_call: TRBV4-1
cdr3_aa: CASSQGTSTDTQYF
cdr3_nt: TGCGCCAGCAGCCAAGGGACAAGCACAGATACGCAGTATTTT

clone_size: -
d_call: TRBD2
j_call: TRBJ2-3
v_call: TRBV7-2
cdr3_aa: CASSLVPSGGAEDTQYF
cdr3_nt: TGTGCCAGCAGCTTAGTCCCTAGCGGGGGGGCCGAAGATACGCAGTATTTT

clone_size: -
d_call: TRBD1
j_call: TRBJ2-7
v_call: TRBV6-5
cdr3_aa: CASTRDRGLEQYF
cdr3_nt: TGTGCCAGCACCAGGGACAGGGGGCTCGAGCAGTACTTC

clone_size: -
d_call: -
j_call: TRBJ1-4
v_call: TRBV12-3/TRBV12-4
cdr3_aa: CASSLPGYEKLFF
cdr3_nt: TGTGCCAGCAGTTTACCAGGGTACGAAAAACTGTTTTTT

clone_size: -
d_call: TRBD2
j_call: TRBJ2-7
v_call: TRBV12-5
cdr3_aa: CASGTSGAPSYEQYF
cdr3_nt: TGTGCTAGTGGCACTAGCGGGGCCCCCTCCTACGAGCAGTACTTC

clone_size: -
d_call: TRBD1
j_call: TRBJ1-1
v_call: TRBV3-1/TRBV3-2
cdr3_aa: CASSQDLEVIWDRTFRRLF
cdr3_nt: TGTGCCAGCAGCCAAGATTTAGAAGTCATTTGGGACAGGACCTTTCGGAGGCTCTTT

clone_size: -
d_call: -
j_call: TRBJ2-7
v_call: TRBV6-5
cdr3_aa: CASSYSRLLGGEQYF
cdr3_nt: TGTGCCAGCAGTTACTCGAGACTTCTAGGGGGCGAGCAGTACTTC

clone_size: -
d_call: TRBD2
j_call: TRBJ2-3
v_call: TRBV6-2/TRBV6-3
cdr3_aa: CASSYSPSGGATDTQYF
cdr3_nt: TGTGCCAGCAGTTACTCCCCTAGCGGGGGGGCCACAGATACGCAGTATTTT

clone_size: -
d_call: -
j_call: TRBJ1-4
v_call: TRBV28
cdr3_aa: CASSLRQWIGNEKLFF
cdr3_nt: TGTGCCAGCAGTTTAAGACAGTGGATTGGTAATGAAAAACTGTTTTTT

clone_size: -
d_call: TRBD1
j_call: TRBJ1-2
v_call: TRBV6-5
cdr3_aa: CASSQGQGDYGYTF
cdr3_nt: TGTGCCAGCAGCCAAGGACAGGGGGACTATGGCTACACCTTC

clone_size: -
d_call: TRBD2
j_call: TRBJ2-4
v_call: TRBV4-1
cdr3_aa: CASSPPGLAGGHLKNIQYF
cdr3_nt: TGCGCCAGCAGCCCCCCGGGACTAGCGGGGGGGCACCTCAAAAACATTCAGTACTTC

clone_size: -
d_call: -
j_call: TRBJ1-2
v_call: TRBV7-9
cdr3_aa: CASSLGRSSSNYGYTF
cdr3_nt: TGTGCCAGCAGCTTAGGGAGAAGCTCCTCTAACTATGGCTACACCTTC

clone_size: -
d_call: TRBD1
j_call: TRBJ2-7
v_call: TRBV15
cdr3_aa: CATSRDRGSYEQYF
cdr3_nt: TGTGCCACCAGCCGGGACAGGGGATCCTACGAGCAGTACTTC

clone_size: -
d_call: -
j_call: TRBJ1-2
v_call: TRBV19
cdr3_aa: CASSITGTEYGYTF
cdr3_nt: TGTGCCAGTAGTATAACAGGGACCGAATATGGCTACACCTTC

clone_size: once
d_call: -
j_call: TRBJ2-3
v_call: TRBV5-5
cdr3_aa: CASSRGAGDTQYF
cdr3_nt: TGTGCCAGCAGCCGCGGAGCAGGGGATACGCAGTATTTT

clone_size: few
d_call: TRBD2
j_call: TRBJ2-3
v_call: TRBV3-1/TRBV3-2
cdr3_aa: CASSQAAGGGTQYF
cdr3_nt: TGTGCCAGCAGCCAAGCAGCGGGGGGAGGCACGCAGTATTTT

clone_size: -
d_call: -
j_call: TRBJ2-7
v_call: TRBV24-1
cdr3_aa: CATSDRGSSYEQYF
cdr3_nt: TGTGCCACCAGTGACCGAGGTAGCTCCTACGAGCAGTACTTC